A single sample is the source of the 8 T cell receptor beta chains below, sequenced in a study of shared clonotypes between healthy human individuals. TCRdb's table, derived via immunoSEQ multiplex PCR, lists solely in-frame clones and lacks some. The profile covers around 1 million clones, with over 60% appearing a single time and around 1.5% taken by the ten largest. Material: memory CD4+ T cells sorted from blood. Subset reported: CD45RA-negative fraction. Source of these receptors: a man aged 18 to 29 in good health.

The CDR3, as DNA: TGTGCCAGCAGCTTGGCCGGGCAGGGTCTTTACCAAGAGACCCAGTACTTC. It specifies CASSLAGQGLYQETQYF. The rearrangement uses TRBV5-6 and TRBJ2-5; possible D gene TRBD1, 5 bases. The CDR3 runs 17 residues. V lost 0 bases and J 0 bases, leaving 15 bases between the germline ends. The germline V gene encodes CDR1 SGHDT and CDR2 YYEEEE.

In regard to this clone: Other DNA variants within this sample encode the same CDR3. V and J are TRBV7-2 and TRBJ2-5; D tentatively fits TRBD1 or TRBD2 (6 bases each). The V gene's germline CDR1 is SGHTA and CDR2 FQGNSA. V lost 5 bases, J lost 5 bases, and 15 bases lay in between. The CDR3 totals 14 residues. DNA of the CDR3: TGTGCCAGCAGCCCTGGAGGGGGGCGGGAGACCCAGTACTTC. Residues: CASSPGGGRETQYF.

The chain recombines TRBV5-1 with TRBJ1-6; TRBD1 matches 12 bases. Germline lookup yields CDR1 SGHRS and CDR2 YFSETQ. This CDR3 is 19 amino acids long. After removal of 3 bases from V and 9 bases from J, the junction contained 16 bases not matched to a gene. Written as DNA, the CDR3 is TGCGCCAGCAGCTGGGCTGCCGGGACAGGGGGCTTCTCGGGTTCACCCCTCCACTTT. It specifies CASSWAAGTGGFSGSPLHF. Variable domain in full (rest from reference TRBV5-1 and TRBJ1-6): KAGVTQTPRYLIKTRGQQVTLSCSPISGHRSVSWYQQTPGQGLQFLFEYFSETQRNKGNFPGRFSGRQFSNSRSEMNVSTLELGDSALYLCASSWAAGTGGFSGSPLHFGNGTRLTVT.

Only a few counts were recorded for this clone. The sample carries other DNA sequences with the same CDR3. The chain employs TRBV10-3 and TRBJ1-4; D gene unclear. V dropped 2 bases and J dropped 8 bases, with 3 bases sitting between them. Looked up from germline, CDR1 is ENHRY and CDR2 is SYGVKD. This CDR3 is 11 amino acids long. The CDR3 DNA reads TGTGCCATCAGTGAGGGAGAAAAACTGTTTTTT. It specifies CAISEGEKLFF.

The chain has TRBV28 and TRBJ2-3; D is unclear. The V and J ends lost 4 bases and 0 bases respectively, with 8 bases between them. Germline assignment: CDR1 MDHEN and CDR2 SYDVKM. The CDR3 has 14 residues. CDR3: CASSSGASTDTQYF. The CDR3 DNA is TGTGCCAGCAGTTCGGGCGCGAGCACAGATACGCAGTATTTT.

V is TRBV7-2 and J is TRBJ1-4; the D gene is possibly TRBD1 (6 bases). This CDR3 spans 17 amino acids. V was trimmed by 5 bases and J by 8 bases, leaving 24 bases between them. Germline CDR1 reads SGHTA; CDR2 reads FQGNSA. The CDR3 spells CASSLNPPGAAGEKLFF. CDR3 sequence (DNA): TGTGCCAGCAGCCTAAACCCCCCGGGGGCGGCTGGGGAAAAACTGTTTTTT.

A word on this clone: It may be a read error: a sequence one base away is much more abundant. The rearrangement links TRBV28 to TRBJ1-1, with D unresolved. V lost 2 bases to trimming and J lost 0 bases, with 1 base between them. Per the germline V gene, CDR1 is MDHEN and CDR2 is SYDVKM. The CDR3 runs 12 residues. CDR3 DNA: TGTGCCAGCAGTTTAATGAACACTGAAGCTTTCTTT. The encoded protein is CASSLMNTEAFF.

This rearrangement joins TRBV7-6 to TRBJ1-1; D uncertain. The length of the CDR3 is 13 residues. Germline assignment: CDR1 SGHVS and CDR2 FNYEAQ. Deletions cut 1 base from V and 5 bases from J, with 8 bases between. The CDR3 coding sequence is TGTGCCAGCAGCTTAGGTTCTATGACTGAAGCTTTCTTT. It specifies CASSLGSMTEAFF.